This entry lists 4 T cell receptor beta chains sequenced from one sample in a study of blood T cell repertoires in COVID-19 (dated by TCRdb to 2019 to 2021). Library method: the immunoSEQ multiplex PCR assay. TCRdb re-hosts the immuneACCESS table, in-frame sequences only. Its copies lack some clones; in the studies checked, an unresolved V gene accounts for under half of them, and the cause for the rest is not known. The sample data list 77,000 or so clones, and about 70% of these were observed just once. Around 28% of the sample is held by the ten biggest clonotypes. The sequenced sample was peripheral blood. These receptors were obtained from a woman at least 80 years old with active or convalescent COVID-19.

The chain uses TRBV6-5 and TRBJ2-2; TRBD1 agrees at 7 bases. V shed 6 bases, J shed 7 bases, and the junction held 5 bases outside the gene matches. CDR3 length: 13 amino acids. Germline CDR1 reads MNHEY; CDR2 reads SVGAGI. CDR3 DNA sequence: TGTGCCAGCAGATTGACAGGGTTCGGGGAGCTGTTTTTT. Translated, it gives CASRLTGFGELFF.

This clone was observed a few times. The chain carries TRBV6-5 and TRBJ2-3; 9 nucleotides agree with TRBD2. V gave up 6 bases and J gave up 5 bases; unmatched junction bases: 6. Germline CDR1 MNHEY, CDR2 SVGAGI. CDR3 length: 14 residues. This CDR3 is CASRWRGGIDTQYF. CDR3 DNA sequence: TGTGCCAGCAGATGGCGGGGGGGCATAGATACGCAGTATTTT.

This chain joins TRBV3-1 (or the pseudogene TRBV3-2) and TRBJ1-3; no reliable D call. This CDR3 region has 18 residues. The V end was cut by 0 bases, the J end by 4 bases, with 19 bases between. Germline V gene sequence: CDR1 LGHDT, CDR2 YNNKEL (reference sequence). The CDR3 region is CASSQDRRDRPPGNTIYF. The CDR3, as DNA: TGTGCCAGCAGCCAAGATCGGAGGGATCGACCCCCAGGAAACACCATATATTTT.

The chain employs TRBV5-6 and TRBJ1-1, with D maybe TRBD1 (6 bases). Germline CDR1 and CDR2: SGHDT and YYEEEE. Trimming shortened V by 0 bases and J by 5 bases, and 11 bases separated the two germline ends. The CDR3 has 14 amino acids. CDR3 in amino acids: CASSLGLGATEAFF. In nucleotides, the CDR3 is TGTGCCAGCAGCTTGGGCCTGGGGGCTACTGAAGCTTTCTTT.